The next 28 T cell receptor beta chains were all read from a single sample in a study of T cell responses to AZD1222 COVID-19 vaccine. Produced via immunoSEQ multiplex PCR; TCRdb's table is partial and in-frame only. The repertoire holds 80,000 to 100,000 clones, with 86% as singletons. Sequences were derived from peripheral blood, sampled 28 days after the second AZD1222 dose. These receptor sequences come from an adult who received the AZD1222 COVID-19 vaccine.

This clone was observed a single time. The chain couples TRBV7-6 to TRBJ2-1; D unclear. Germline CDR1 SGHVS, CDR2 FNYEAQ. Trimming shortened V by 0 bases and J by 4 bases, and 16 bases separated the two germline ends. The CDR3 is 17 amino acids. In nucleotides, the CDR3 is TGTGCCAGCAGCTTAGCGCAAGACGAGTTGACTTACAATGAGCAGTTCTTC. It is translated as CASSLAQDELTYNEQFF.

CDR3 nucleotide sequence: TGTGCCTGGAACCGGAGGGACAGGGCTTCCTACGAGCAGTACTTC. Amino acids: CAWNRRDRASYEQYF. This chain connects TRBV30 to TRBJ2-7, with 9 bases matching TRBD1. The junction had 8 bases not matched to a gene; V was cut back by 4 bases and J by 1 base. Germline CDR1 reads GTSNPN; CDR2 reads SVGIG (reference sequence). CDR3 length: 15 residues.

The CDR3 here is CASSLGQGARDTQYF. CDR3 DNA sequence: TGCGCCAGCAGTCTCGGACAGGGGGCGCGTGATACGCAGTATTTT. This chain uses TRBV10-1 with TRBJ2-3; TRBD1 matches 11 bases. The CDR3 consists of 15 residues. The V gene end was trimmed by 5 bases and the J gene end by 6 bases; junction bases not matched to a gene: 7. The V gene's germline CDR1 is WNHNN and CDR2 SYGVQD (reference sequence).

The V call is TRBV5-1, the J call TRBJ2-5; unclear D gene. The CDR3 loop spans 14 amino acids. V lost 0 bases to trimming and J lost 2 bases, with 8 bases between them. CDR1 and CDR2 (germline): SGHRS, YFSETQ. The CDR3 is CASSLGALQETQYF. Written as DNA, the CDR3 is TGCGCCAGCAGCTTGGGCGCGTTGCAAGAGACCCAGTACTTC.

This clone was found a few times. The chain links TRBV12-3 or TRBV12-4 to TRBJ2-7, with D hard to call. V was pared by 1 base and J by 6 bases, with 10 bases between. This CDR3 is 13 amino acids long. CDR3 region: CASSLEVWGEQYF. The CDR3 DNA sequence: TGTGCCAGCAGTTTAGAGGTCTGGGGCGAGCAGTACTTC.

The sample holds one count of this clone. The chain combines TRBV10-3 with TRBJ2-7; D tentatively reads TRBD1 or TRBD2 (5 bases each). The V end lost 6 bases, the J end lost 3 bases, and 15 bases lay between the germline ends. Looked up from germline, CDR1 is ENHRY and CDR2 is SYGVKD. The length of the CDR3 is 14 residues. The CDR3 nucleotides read TGTGCCATCAGATTGGGACCGAGAGGCTACGAGCAGTACTTC. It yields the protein CAIRLGPRGYEQYF.

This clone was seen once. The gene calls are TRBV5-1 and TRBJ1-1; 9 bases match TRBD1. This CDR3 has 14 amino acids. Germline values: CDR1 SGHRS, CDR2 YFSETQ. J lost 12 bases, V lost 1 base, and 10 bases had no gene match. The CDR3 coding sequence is TGCGCCAGCAGCTTGTCTTCTGGGACAGGGCTTTCTTTCTTT. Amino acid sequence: CASSLSSGTGLSFF.

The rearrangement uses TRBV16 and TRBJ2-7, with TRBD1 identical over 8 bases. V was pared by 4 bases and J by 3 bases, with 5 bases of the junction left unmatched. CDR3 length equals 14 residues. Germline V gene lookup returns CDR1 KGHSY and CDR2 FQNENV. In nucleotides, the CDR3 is TGTGCCAGCAGCCTATCGACAGGGGACTACGAGCAGTACTTC. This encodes CASSLSTGDYEQYF.

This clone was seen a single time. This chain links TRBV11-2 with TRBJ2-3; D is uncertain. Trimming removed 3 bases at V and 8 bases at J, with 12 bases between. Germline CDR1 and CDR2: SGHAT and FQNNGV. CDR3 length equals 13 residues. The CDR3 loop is CASSFTEQATQYF. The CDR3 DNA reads TGTGCCAGCAGCTTTACGGAGCAGGCTACGCAGTATTTT.

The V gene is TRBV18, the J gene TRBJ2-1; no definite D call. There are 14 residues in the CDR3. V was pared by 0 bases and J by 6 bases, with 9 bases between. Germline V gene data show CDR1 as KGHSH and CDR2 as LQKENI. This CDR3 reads CASSPPYSANEQFF. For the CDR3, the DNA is TGTGCCAGCTCACCACCGTACAGCGCCAATGAGCAGTTCTTC.

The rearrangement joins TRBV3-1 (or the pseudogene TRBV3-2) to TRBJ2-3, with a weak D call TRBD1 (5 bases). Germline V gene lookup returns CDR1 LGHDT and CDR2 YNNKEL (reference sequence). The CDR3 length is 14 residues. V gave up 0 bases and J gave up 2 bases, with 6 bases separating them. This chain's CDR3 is CASSQEGLTDTQYF. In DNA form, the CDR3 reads TGTGCCAGCAGCCAAGAGGGGCTCACAGATACGCAGTATTTT.

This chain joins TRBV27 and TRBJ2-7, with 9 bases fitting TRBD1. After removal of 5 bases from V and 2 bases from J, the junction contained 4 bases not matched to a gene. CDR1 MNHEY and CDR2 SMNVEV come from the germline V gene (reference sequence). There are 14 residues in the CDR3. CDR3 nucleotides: TGTGCCAGCAGTGGGGACAGGGCGGCCTACGAGCAGTACTTC. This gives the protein CASSGDRAAYEQYF.

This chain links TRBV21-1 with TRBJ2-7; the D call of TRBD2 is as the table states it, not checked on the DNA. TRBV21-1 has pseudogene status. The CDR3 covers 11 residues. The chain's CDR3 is CASSPFYEQYF. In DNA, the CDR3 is TGTGCCAGCAGCCCCTTCTACGAGCAGTACTTC.

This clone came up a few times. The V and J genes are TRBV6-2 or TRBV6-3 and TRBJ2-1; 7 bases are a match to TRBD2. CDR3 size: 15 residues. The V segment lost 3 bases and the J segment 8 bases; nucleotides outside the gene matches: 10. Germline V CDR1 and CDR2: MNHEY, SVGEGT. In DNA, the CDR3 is TGTGCCAGCAGTTATTCACTAGCGAATTGGGATGAGCAGTTCTTC. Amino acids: CASSYSLANWDEQFF.

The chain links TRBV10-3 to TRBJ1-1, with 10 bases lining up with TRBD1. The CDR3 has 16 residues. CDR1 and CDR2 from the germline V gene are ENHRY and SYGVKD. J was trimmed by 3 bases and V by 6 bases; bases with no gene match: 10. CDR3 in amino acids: CAIRPDRGRRDTEAFF. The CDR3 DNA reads TGTGCCATCAGGCCCGACAGGGGGCGGCGGGACACTGAAGCTTTCTTT.

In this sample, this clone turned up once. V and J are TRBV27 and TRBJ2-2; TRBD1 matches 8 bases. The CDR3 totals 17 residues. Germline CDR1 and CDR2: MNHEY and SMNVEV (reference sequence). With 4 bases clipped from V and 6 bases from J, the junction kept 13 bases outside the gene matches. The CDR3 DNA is TGTGCCAGCAGTTCCCTGGTTAGACAGGGGCTCCCCGGGGAGCTGTTTTTT. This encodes CASSSLVRQGLPGELFF.

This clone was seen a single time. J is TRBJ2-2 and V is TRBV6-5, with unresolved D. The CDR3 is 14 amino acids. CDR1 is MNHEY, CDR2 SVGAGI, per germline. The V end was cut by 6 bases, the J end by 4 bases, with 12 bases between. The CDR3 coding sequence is TGTGCCAGCAGCCAAGGACGGTTCACCGGGGAGCTGTTTTTT. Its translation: CASSQGRFTGELFF.

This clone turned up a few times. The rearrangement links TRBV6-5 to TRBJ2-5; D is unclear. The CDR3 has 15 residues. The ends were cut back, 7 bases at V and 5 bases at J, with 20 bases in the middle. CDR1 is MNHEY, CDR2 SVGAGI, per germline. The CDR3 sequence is CASILGGSRTETQYF. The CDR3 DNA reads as TGTGCCAGCATTCTAGGCGGTTCCCGAACGGAGACCCAGTACTTC.

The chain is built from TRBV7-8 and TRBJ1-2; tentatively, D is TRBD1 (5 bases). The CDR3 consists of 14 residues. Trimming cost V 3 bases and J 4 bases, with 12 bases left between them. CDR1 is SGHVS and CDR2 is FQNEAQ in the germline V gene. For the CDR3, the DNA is TGTGCCAGCAGCTTCGAGGGGTTGGTCTATGGCTACACCTTC. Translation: CASSFEGLVYGYTF.

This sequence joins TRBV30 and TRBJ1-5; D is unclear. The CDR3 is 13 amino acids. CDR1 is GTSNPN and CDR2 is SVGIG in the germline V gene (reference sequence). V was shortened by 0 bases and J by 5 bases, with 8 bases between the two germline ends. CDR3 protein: CAWSVREDQPQHF. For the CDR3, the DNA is TGTGCCTGGAGTGTACGGGAAGATCAGCCCCAGCATTTT.

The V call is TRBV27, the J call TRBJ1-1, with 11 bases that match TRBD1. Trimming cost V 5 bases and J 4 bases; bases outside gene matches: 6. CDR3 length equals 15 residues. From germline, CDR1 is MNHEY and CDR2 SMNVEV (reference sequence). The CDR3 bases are TGTGCCAGCAGTCCCAGGACAGGGGGCTCCACTGAAGCTTTCTTT. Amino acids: CASSPRTGGSTEAFF.

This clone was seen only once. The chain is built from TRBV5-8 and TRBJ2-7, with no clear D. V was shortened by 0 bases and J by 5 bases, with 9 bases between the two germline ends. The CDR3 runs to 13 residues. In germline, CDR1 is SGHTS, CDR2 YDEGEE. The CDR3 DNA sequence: TGTGCCAGCAGCTTGGTTAGGGCCAACGAGCAGTACTTC. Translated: CASSLVRANEQYF.

This CDR3 is CASSPGDYGYTF. CDR3 coding DNA: TGTGCCAGTAGTCCCGGGGACTATGGCTACACCTTC. This chain links TRBV19 with TRBJ1-2, with D unresolved. Trimming stripped 5 bases from V and 3 bases from J, with 7 bases between. The CDR3 spans 12 residues. Germline values: CDR1 LNHDA, CDR2 SQIVND (reference sequence).

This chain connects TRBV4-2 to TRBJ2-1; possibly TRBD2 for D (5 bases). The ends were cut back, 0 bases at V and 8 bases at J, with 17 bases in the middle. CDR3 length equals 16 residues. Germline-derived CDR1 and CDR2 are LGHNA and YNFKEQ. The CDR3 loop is CASSQDRIGKEYEQFF. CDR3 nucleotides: TGTGCCAGCAGCCAAGATCGGATCGGGAAAGAATATGAGCAGTTCTTC.

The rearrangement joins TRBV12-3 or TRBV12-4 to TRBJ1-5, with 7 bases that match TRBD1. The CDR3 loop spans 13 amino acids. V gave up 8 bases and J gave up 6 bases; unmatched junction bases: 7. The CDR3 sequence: CASGAGGGQPQHF. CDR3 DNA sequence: TGTGCCAGCGGTGCAGGGGGTGGTCAGCCCCAGCATTTT.

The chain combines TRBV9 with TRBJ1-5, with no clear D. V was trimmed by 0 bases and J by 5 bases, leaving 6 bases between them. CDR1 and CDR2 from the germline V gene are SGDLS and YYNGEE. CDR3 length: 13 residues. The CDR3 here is CASSVANDQPQHF. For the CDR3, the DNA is TGTGCCAGCAGCGTAGCTAACGATCAGCCCCAGCATTTT.

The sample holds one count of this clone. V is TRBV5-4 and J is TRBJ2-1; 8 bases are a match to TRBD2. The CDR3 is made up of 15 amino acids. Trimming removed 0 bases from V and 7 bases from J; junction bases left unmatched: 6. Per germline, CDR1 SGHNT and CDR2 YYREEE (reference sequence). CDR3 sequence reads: CASSLGLATFNEQFF. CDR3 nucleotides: TGTGCCAGCAGCTTGGGACTAGCGACATTTAATGAGCAGTTCTTC.

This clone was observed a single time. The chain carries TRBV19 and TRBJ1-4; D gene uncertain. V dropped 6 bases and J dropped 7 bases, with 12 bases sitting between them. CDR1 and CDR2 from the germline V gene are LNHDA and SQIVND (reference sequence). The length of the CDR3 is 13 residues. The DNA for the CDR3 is TGTGCCAGTAGCATGGGTCAGCTTGAAAAACTGTTTTTT. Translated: CASSMGQLEKLFF. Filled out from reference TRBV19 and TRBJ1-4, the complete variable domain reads DGGITQSPKYLFRKEGQNVTLSCEQNLNHDAMYWYRQDPGQGLRLIYYSQIVNDFQKGDIAEGYSVSREKKESFPLTVTSAQKNPTAFYLCASSMGQLEKLFFGSGTQLSVL.